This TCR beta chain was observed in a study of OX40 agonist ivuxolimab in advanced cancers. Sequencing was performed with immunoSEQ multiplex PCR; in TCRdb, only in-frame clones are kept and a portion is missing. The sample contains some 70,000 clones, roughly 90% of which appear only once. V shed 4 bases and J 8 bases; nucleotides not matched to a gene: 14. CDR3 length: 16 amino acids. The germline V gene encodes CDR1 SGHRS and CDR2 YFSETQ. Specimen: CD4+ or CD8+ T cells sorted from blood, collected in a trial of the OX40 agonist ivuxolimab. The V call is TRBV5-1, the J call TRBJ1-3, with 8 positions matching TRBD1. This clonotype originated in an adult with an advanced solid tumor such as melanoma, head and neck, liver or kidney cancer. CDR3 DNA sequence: TGCGCCAGCAGCGCCGCGGGGGCGACAGGGGTACACACCATATATTTT. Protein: CASSAAGATGVHTIYF.